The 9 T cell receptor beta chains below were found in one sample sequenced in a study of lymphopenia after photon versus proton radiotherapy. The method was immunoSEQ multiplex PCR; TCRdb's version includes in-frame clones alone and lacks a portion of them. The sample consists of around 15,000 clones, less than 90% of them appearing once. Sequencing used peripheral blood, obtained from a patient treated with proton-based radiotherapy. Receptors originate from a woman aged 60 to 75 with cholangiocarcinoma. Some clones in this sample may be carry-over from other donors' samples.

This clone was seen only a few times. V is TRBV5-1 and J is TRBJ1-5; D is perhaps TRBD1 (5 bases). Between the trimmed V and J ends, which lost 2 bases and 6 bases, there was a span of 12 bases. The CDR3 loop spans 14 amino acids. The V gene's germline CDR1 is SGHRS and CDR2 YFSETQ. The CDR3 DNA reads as TGCGCCAGCAGCTTTTGGCAGGGTGGTCAGCCCCAGCATTTT. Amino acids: CASSFWQGGQPQHF.

The CDR3 is CASSPPGGNQPQHF. The CDR3 bases are TGTGCCAGCTCACCACCGGGGGGCAATCAGCCCCAGCATTTT. This chain joins TRBV18 and TRBJ1-5; possibly TRBD1 for D (5 bases). V was pared by 0 bases and J by 2 bases, with 5 bases between. CDR1 is KGHSH, CDR2 LQKENI, per germline. The CDR3 loop spans 14 amino acids.

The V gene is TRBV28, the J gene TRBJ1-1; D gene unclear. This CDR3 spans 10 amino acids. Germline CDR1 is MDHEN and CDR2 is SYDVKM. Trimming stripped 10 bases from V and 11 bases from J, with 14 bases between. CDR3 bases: TGTGCCACCGGGCCTCTGAGGGCTTTCTTT. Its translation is CATGPLRAFF.

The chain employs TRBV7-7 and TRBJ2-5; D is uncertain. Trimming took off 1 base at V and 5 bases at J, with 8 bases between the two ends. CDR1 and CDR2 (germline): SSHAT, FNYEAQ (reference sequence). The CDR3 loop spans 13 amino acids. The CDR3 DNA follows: TGTGCCAGCAGCTTAGTTAGGCATGAGACCCAGTACTTC. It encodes CASSLVRHETQYF.

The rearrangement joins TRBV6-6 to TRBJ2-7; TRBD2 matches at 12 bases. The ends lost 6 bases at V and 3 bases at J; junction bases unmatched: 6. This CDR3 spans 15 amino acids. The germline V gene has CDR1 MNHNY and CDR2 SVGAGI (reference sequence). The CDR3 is CASRTLAGGNYEQYF. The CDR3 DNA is TGTGCCAGCAGAACACTAGCGGGGGGAAACTACGAGCAGTACTTC.

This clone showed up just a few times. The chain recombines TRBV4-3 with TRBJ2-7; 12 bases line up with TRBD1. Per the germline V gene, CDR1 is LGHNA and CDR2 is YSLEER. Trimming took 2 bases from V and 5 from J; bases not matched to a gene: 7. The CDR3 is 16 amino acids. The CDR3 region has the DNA TGCGCCAGCAGCCAAAGTACCGGGACAGGGGGCGACGAGCAGTACTTC. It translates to CASSQSTGTGGDEQYF.

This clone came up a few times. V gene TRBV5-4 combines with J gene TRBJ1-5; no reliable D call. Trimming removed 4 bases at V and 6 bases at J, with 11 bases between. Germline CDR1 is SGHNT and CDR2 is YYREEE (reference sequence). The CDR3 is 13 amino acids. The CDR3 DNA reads TGTGCCAGCAGCCCTGAAGTGGGTCAGCCCCAGCATTTT. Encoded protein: CASSPEVGQPQHF.

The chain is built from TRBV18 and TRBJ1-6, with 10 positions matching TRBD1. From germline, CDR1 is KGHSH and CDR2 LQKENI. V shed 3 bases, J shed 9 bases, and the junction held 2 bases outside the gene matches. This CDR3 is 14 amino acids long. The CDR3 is CASSPTGGSSPLHF. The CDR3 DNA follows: TGTGCCAGCTCACCGACAGGGGGCAGTTCACCCCTCCACTTT.

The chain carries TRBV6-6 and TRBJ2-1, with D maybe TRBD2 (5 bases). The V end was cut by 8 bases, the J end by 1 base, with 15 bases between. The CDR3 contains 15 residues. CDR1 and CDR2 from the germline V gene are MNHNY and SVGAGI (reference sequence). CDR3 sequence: CASSSDGRSYNEQFF. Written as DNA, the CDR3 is TGTGCCAGCTCTTCCGATGGGAGATCCTACAATGAGCAGTTCTTC.